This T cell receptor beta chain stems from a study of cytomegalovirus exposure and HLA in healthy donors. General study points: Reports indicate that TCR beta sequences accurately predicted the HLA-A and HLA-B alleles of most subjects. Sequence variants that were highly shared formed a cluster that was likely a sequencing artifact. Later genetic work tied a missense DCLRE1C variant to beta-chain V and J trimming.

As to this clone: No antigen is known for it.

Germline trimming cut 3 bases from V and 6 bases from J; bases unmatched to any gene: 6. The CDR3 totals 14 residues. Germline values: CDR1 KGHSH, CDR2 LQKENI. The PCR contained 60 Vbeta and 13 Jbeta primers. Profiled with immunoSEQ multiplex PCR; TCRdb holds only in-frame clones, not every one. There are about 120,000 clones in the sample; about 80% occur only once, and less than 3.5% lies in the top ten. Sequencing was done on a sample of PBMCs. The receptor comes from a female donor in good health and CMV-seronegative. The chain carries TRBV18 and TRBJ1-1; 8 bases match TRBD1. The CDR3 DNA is TGTGCCAGCTCACCCTTGGACAGGGCGGCTGAAGCTTTCTTT. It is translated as CASSPLDRAAEAFF.